This T cell receptor (beta chain) was recorded in a study of shared clonotypes between healthy human individuals. Per germline, CDR1 SGHVS and CDR2 FQNEAQ. V gave up 0 bases and J gave up 4 bases, with 7 bases separating them. The CDR3 is 13 residues long. Clones were read by immunoSEQ multiplex PCR, and TCRdb kept only the in-frame ones, dropping some. The sample records some 630,000 clones, 95% to 96% being singletons. As to this clone: Antigen specificity is unknown.

Naive-designated CD8 cells lacked CD45RO, were positively enriched for CCR7, and omitted terminally differentiated effector memory CD45RA+ cells. Overall study findings and caveats: Relative to memory subsets, naive subsets generally showed larger estimated richness.

The sequence derives from a woman in her twenties or thirties in good health. This chain uses TRBV7-8 with TRBJ2-7; D is ambiguous. The sequencing sample was made of naive CD8+ T cells sorted from blood. The CDR3 DNA follows: TGTGCCAGCAGCTTAGCGTTCGAATACGAGCAGTACTTC. Protein product: CASSLAFEYEQYF.